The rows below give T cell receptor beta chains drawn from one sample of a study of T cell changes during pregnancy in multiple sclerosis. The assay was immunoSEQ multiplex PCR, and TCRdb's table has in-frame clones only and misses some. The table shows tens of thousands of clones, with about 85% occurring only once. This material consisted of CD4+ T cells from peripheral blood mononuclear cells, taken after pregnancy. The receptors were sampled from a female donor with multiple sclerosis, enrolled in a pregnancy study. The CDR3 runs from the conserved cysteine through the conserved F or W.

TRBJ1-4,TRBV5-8,CASSLGRGSWEKLFF
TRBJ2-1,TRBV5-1,CASSWGDISSYNEQFF
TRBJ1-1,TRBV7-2,CASSLDTDLPEAFF
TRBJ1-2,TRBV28,CATSGPPTTFGYTF
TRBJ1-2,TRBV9,CASSALGHYYGYTF
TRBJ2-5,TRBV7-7,CASCPTGGSQETQYF
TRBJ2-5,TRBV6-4,CASSAEGGAVQYF
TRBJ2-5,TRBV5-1,CASSLGDRGSRETQYF
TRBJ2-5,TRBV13,CASSLVASGGETQYF
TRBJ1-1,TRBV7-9,CASSLAFRNTEAFF